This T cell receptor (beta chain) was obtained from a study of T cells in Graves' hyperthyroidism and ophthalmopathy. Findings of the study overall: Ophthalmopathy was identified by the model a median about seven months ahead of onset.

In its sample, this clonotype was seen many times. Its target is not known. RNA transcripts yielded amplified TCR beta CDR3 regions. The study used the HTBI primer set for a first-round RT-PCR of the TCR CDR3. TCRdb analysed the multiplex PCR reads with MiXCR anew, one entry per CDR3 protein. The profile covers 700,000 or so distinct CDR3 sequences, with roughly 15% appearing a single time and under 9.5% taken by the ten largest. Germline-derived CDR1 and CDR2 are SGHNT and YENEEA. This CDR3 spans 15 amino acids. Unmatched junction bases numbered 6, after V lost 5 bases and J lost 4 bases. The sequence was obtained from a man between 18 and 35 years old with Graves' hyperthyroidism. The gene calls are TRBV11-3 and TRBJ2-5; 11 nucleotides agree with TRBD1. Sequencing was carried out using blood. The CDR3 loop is CASSRGQGAGETQYF. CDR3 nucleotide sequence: TGTGCCAGCAGCCGAGGACAGGGGGCAGGAGAGACCCAGTACTTC.